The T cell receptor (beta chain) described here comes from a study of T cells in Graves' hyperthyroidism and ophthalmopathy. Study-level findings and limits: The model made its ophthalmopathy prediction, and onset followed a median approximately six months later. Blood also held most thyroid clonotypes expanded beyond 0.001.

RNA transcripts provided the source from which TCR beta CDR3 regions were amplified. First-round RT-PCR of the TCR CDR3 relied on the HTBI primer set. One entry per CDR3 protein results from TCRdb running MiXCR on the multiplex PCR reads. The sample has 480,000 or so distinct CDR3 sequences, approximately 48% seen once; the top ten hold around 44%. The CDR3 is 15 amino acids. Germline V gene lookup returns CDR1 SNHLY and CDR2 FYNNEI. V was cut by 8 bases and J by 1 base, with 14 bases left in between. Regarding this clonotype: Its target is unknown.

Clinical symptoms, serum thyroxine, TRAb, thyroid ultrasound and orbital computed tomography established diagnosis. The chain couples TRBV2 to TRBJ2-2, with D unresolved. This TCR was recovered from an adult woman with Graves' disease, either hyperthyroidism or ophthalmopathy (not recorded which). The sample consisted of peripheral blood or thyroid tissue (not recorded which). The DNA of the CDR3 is TGTGCCAGCTCACCGCTCCACCAGAACACCGGGGAGCTGTTTTTT. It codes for CASSPLHQNTGELFF.